These 27 T cell receptor beta chains came from one sample sequenced in a study of OX40 agonist ivuxolimab in advanced cancers. The library was generated by the immunoSEQ multiplex PCR assay. TCRdb mirrors the immuneACCESS table, restricted to in-frame sequences. Some clones are absent from its copies; in checked studies, under half trace to an unresolved V gene, and the reason for the others is unknown. The sample table lists some 100,000 clones, roughly 90% of them with a count of one. The ten largest clones represent approximately 0.16% of the sample. This material consisted of CD4+ or CD8+ T cells sorted from blood, taken in a trial of the OX40 agonist ivuxolimab. These receptor sequences come from an adult with an advanced solid tumor such as melanoma, head and neck, liver or kidney cancer.

The gene calls are TRBV19 and TRBJ1-5, with 10 positions matching TRBD1. The CDR3 consists of 15 residues. Germline CDR1 and CDR2: LNHDA and SQIVND (reference sequence). The V segment lost 6 bases and the J segment 0 bases; nucleotides outside the gene matches: 2. The CDR3 DNA follows: TGTGCCAGTAGGGACAGGGGGGCTAGCAATCAGCCCCAGCATTTT. The encoded protein is CASRDRGASNQPQHF.

This clone was detected once. This chain joins TRBV2 and TRBJ2-7, with a weak D call TRBD1 (6 bases). Germline V gene data show CDR1 as SNHLY and CDR2 as FYNNEI. This CDR3 contains 14 residues. Trimming left V 5 bases short and J 5 bases short, with 16 bases between. CDR3 DNA: TGTGCCAGCAGTCTAGACAGGCTCAGGGACGAGCAGTACTTC. This codes for CASSLDRLRDEQYF.

V is TRBV25-1 and J is TRBJ1-1; D remains unclear. Germline V gives CDR1 MGHDK, CDR2 SYGVNS. The ends were cut back, 4 bases at V and 11 bases at J, with 17 bases in the middle. CDR3 length equals 13 residues. This CDR3 is CASSVERSAGAFF. CDR3 bases: TGTGCCAGCAGTGTCGAAAGGTCTGCGGGGGCTTTCTTT.

The chain carries TRBV10-1 and TRBJ2-3; 8 bases line up with TRBD2. This CDR3 region has 18 residues. Losses at the gene ends were 3 bases for V and 4 bases for J; bases not matched to a gene: 15. Germline V gene lookup returns CDR1 WNHNN and CDR2 SYGVQD (reference sequence). The CDR3 DNA sequence: TGCGCCAGCAGTGACGTCGCGGGGGGTCTTTTCCAAGCAGATACGCAGTATTTT. Translating it yields CASSDVAGGLFQADTQYF.

The CDR3 bases are TGTGCCAGCTCGGGGATCGACACCGGGGAGCTGTTTTTT. Translation gives CASSGIDTGELFF. The V and J genes are TRBV18 and TRBJ2-2, with unresolved D. The CDR3 sequence is 13 residues long. The ends were cut back, 6 bases at V and 3 bases at J, with 8 bases in the middle. The germline V gene has CDR1 KGHSH and CDR2 LQKENI.

This chain joins TRBV6-6 and TRBJ1-2; 10 nucleotides align to TRBD1. Trimming cost V 3 bases and J 9 bases; bases outside gene matches: 7. The CDR3 covers 14 residues. The germline V gene has CDR1 MNHNY and CDR2 SVGAGI (reference sequence). In DNA, the CDR3 is TGTGCCAGCAGTTATCGGGGACAGGGGTCGAGCTACACCTTC. Its translation: CASSYRGQGSSYTF.

V is TRBV10-1 and J is TRBJ2-1; 8 nucleotides match TRBD2. This CDR3 comprises 14 residues. Germline assignment: CDR1 WNHNN and CDR2 SYGVQD (reference sequence). Trimming cost V 5 bases and J 7 bases; bases outside gene matches: 7. DNA for the CDR3: TGCGCCAGCAGTCGCCCGGGGGGGAGAAATGAGCAGTTCTTC. It encodes CASSRPGGRNEQFF.

This clone showed up just once. The chain is built from TRBV4-1 and TRBJ2-3; TRBD1 is a possible D gene (6 bases). The CDR3 totals 12 residues. V shed 5 bases and J shed 6 bases, with 9 bases lying between them. The germline V gene has CDR1 MGHRA and CDR2 YSYEKL. In DNA, the CDR3 is TGCGCCAGCAGCGCCAGGGGTGATACGCAGTATTTT. Amino acid sequence: CASSARGDTQYF.

The gene calls are TRBV19 and TRBJ2-3; D remains ambiguous. CDR1 and CDR2 (germline): LNHDA, SQIVND (reference sequence). The ends were cut back, 9 bases at V and 3 bases at J, with 13 bases in the middle. The CDR3 loop spans 13 amino acids. The CDR3 bases are TGTGCCAGCAATCTTTATGGGACAGATACGCAGTATTTT. The encoded protein is CASNLYGTDTQYF. The full variable domain, with the rest looked up from reference TRBV19 and TRBJ2-3, is DGGITQSPKYLFRKEGQNVTLSCEQNLNHDAMYWYRQDPGQGLRLIYYSQIVNDFQKGDIAEGYSVSREKKESFPLTVTSAQKNPTAFYLCASNLYGTDTQYFGPGTRLTVL.

This chain connects TRBV7-9 to TRBJ1-3; the match to TRBD1 covers 9 bases. Germline V lookup: CDR1 SEHNR, CDR2 FQNEAQ (reference sequence). This CDR3 has 19 amino acids. The trim removed 3 bases at V and 2 bases at J, leaving 14 bases unmatched. The CDR3 spells CASSFRQLQGALTGNTIYF. The CDR3 DNA is TGTGCCAGCAGCTTCAGACAACTACAGGGGGCACTGACTGGAAACACCATATATTTT.

The V call is TRBV5-1, the J call TRBJ1-6, with 12 nucleotides matching TRBD1. Germline CDR1 is SGHRS and CDR2 is YFSETQ. The trim removed 4 bases at V and 8 bases at J, leaving 4 bases unmatched. The CDR3 totals 15 residues. CDR3 protein: CASSPGDRGHSPLHF. The CDR3 DNA reads TGCGCCAGCAGCCCAGGGGACAGGGGGCATTCACCCCTCCACTTT.

This clone was detected once. The CDR3 loop is CASSVSGRAHEQFF. CDR3 nucleotides: TGTGCCAGCAGCGTAAGCGGGAGGGCTCATGAGCAGTTCTTC. The chain has TRBV9 and TRBJ2-1; 10 nucleotides agree with TRBD2. J lost 8 bases, V lost 1 base, and 3 bases had no gene match. Germline CDR1 SGDLS, CDR2 YYNGEE. This CDR3 has 14 residues.

The rearrangement links TRBV6-1 to TRBJ2-3; maybe TRBD2 (7 bases). CDR3 size: 14 residues. The V gene lost 9 bases and the J gene lost 5 bases, with 18 bases spanning the gap. Per germline, CDR1 MNHNS and CDR2 SASEGT. The CDR3 nucleotides are TGTGCCAGTAAGAGGGAGGGGGTGTTAGATACGCAGTATTTT. It yields the protein CASKREGVLDTQYF.

This chain uses TRBV6-5 with TRBJ2-2, with 7 bases identical to TRBD1. The CDR3 contains 14 residues. The V gene's germline CDR1 is MNHEY and CDR2 SVGAGI. V trimming: 6 bases; J trimming: 0 bases; junction bases outside the gene matches: 1. CDR3 protein: CASRGQANTGELFF. The CDR3 bases are TGTGCCAGCAGAGGACAGGCGAACACCGGGGAGCTGTTTTTT.

This chain connects TRBV13 to TRBJ1-3; 10 bases match TRBD1. The CDR3 runs 15 residues. V lost 5 bases to trimming and J lost 3 bases; unmatched junction nucleotides: 4. CDR1 and CDR2 (germline): PRHDT, FYEKMQ (reference sequence). Here the CDR3 DNA reads TGTGCCAGCAGCGAACGGGACAGGGGTGGAAACACCATATATTTT. Encoded protein: CASSERDRGGNTIYF.

The chain couples TRBV7-9 to TRBJ2-1; 7 bases map to TRBD2. The CDR3 has 14 residues. Germline CDR1 SEHNR, CDR2 FQNEAQ (reference sequence). J lost 9 bases, V lost 5 bases, and 10 bases had no gene match. The CDR3 DNA reads as TGTGCCAGCAGCACCCCGGGACTACTTATTGAGCAGTTCTTC. Its translation: CASSTPGLLIEQFF.

The table lists this clone with a few counts. V and J are TRBV29-1 and TRBJ1-1; D remains ambiguous. Looked up from germline, CDR1 is SQVTM and CDR2 is ANQGSEA. This CDR3 comprises 13 residues. Trimming took 2 bases from V and 11 from J, leaving 18 bases between them. The CDR3 is CSVESAQGLVAFF. CDR3 nucleotides: TGCAGCGTTGAAAGCGCACAAGGGCTCGTGGCTTTCTTT. Using reference TRBV29-1 and TRBJ1-1 for the parts outside the CDR3, the full variable domain is SAVISQKPSRDICQRGTSLTIQCQVDSQVTMMFWYRQQPGQSLTLIATANQGSEATYESGFVIDKFPISRPNLTFSTLTVSNMSPEDSSIYLCSVESAQGLVAFFGQGTRLTVV.

In regard to this clone: One end of the junction fails to match germline, which may point to a read error. Other nucleotide sequences in the sample specify the same CDR3. The chain is built from TRBV30 and TRBJ2-7; TRBD2 agrees at 9 bases. Germline values: CDR1 GTSNPN, CDR2 SVGIG (reference sequence). This CDR3 is built from 10 residues. CDR3 in amino acids: CAGGSYEQYF. The DNA for the CDR3 is TGCGCGGGGGGGTCCTACGAGCAGTACTTC.

The chain uses TRBV5-6 and TRBJ1-1, with TRBD1 as a possible D gene (6 bases). Germline loops: CDR1 SGHDT, CDR2 YYEEEE. V was shortened by 5 bases and J by 1 base, with 15 bases between the two germline ends. The CDR3 runs 15 residues. CDR3 in amino acids: CASRKDSQANTEAFF. CDR3 sequence (DNA): TGTGCCAGCAGAAAGGACAGTCAGGCGAACACTGAAGCTTTCTTT.

This chain connects TRBV20-1 to TRBJ2-7; D unclear. The CDR3 sequence is 10 residues long. V lost 2 bases, J lost 4 bases, and 3 bases lay in between. Germline V gene sequence: CDR1 DFQATT, CDR2 SNEGSKA (reference sequence). The CDR3 loop reads CSARSYEQYF. The CDR3 DNA is TGCAGTGCTAGAAGTTACGAGCAGTACTTC.

The rearrangement joins TRBV14 to TRBJ1-2; D uncertain. Germline values: CDR1 SGHDN, CDR2 FVKESK. The CDR3 totals 14 residues. Trimming removed 4 bases at V and 4 bases at J, with 13 bases between. CDR3 in DNA: TGTGCCAGCAGCCCCCGCGCAGCCTTCTATGGCTACACCTTC. Translation: CASSPRAAFYGYTF.

V gene TRBV19 combines with J gene TRBJ2-2; D remains ambiguous. CDR1 is LNHDA and CDR2 is SQIVND in the germline V gene (reference sequence). The CDR3 sequence is 17 residues long. V shed 5 bases and J shed 4 bases, with 20 bases lying between them. The CDR3 region has the DNA TGTGCCAGTAGTTGGTCTCCCCGACGACGGAGCACCGGGGAGCTGTTTTTT. Its protein product is CASSWSPRRRSTGELFF. Looking up the rest from reference TRBV19 and TRBJ2-2 gives the full variable domain: DGGITQSPKYLFRKEGQNVTLSCEQNLNHDAMYWYRQDPGQGLRLIYYSQIVNDFQKGDIAEGYSVSREKKESFPLTVTSAQKNPTAFYLCASSWSPRRRSTGELFFGEGSRLTVL.

This rearrangement joins TRBV5-1 to TRBJ2-7; 10 bases are a match to TRBD1. V lost 1 base to trimming and J lost 4 bases; unmatched junction nucleotides: 8. Per the germline V gene, CDR1 is SGHRS and CDR2 is YFSETQ. The CDR3 sequence is 16 residues long. The CDR3 nucleotides read TGCGCCAGCAGCTTGACCCAGGGACAGGGGTCTTACGAGCAGTACTTC. It specifies CASSLTQGQGSYEQYF.

The chain links TRBV10-3 to TRBJ1-1; the match to TRBD1 covers 8 bases. After removal of 4 bases from V and 5 bases from J, the junction contained 6 bases not matched to a gene. CDR1 is ENHRY, CDR2 SYGVKD, per germline. The CDR3 is 14 amino acids. The CDR3 region is CAISVGRGPTEAFF. The CDR3 nucleotides are TGTGCCATCAGTGTGGGCAGGGGGCCTACTGAAGCTTTCTTT.

This chain links TRBV7-9 with TRBJ2-5; no firm D call. Deletions cut 7 bases from V and 4 bases from J, with 10 bases between. Germline V gives CDR1 SEHNR, CDR2 FQNEAQ (reference sequence). This CDR3 region has 12 residues. The CDR3 nucleotides are TGTGCCAGCACGCTTAGTGGAGAGACCCAGTACTTC. Its protein product is CASTLSGETQYF.

The CDR3 sequence is CASRSRGQGAGEQYF. CDR3 DNA sequence: TGTGCCAGCAGGTCTCGAGGACAGGGGGCGGGCGAGCAGTACTTC. The chain recombines TRBV28 with TRBJ2-7, with 11 bases fitting TRBD1. CDR1 is MDHEN and CDR2 is SYDVKM in the germline V gene. The CDR3 is 15 amino acids. Losses at the gene ends were 6 bases for V and 6 bases for J; bases not matched to a gene: 10.

V usage is TRBV7-9 and J usage is TRBJ2-7, with TRBD1 matching over 8 bases. The CDR3 has 14 residues. CDR1 is SEHNR and CDR2 is FQNEAQ in the germline V gene (reference sequence). Losses at the gene ends were 5 bases for V and 0 bases for J; bases not matched to a gene: 3. In DNA, the CDR3 is TGTGCCAGCAGCCCGGGACAGGCCTCCTACGAGCAGTACTTC. This codes for CASSPGQASYEQYF.